These 12 T cell receptor beta chains were all obtained from the same sample, sequenced in a study of T cells in Graves' hyperthyroidism and ophthalmopathy. What was amplified from RNA transcripts were TCR beta CDR3 regions. RT-PCR in the first round (using the HTBI primer set) targeted the TCR CDR3. TCRdb itself ran the multiplex PCR reads through MiXCR, one entry per CDR3 protein. The sample records nearly 600,000 distinct CDR3 sequences, approximately 13% being singletons. The specimen was blood. The receptors were gathered from a woman aged 30 to 39 with Graves' hyperthyroidism that later progressed to Graves' ophthalmopathy.

This clonotype was seen ten or more times. This chain uses TRBV28 with TRBJ2-2, with D unresolved. Germline V gene sequence: CDR1 MDHEN, CDR2 SYDVKM. CDR3 length equals 17 residues. The V gene lost 5 bases and the J gene lost 4 bases, with 20 bases spanning the gap. In DNA, the CDR3 is TGTGCCAGCAGTCCCTTTCAGCGCCTGGTGGGCACCGGGGAGCTGTTTTTT. Encoded protein: CASSPFQRLVGTGELFF. Full variable domain (missing parts from reference TRBV28 and TRBJ2-2): DVKVTQSSRYLVKRTGEKVFLECVQDMDHENMFWYRQDPGLGLRLIYFSYDVKMKEKGDIPEGYSVSREKKERFSLILESASTNQTSMYLCASSPFQRLVGTGELFFGEGSRLTVL.

This clonotype was detected many times. J is TRBJ1-4 and V is TRBV3-1, with 8 bases fitting TRBD1. Looked up from germline, CDR1 is LGHDT and CDR2 is YNNKEL (reference sequence). V lost 2 bases and J lost 5; bases outside the gene matches: 4. CDR3 length: 15 residues. CDR3 DNA: TGTGCCAGCAGCCAACCGACAGGGGCAAATGAAAAACTGTTTTTT. It encodes CASSQPTGANEKLFF.

This clonotype was seen many times. This chain connects TRBV5-1 to TRBJ2-7; 7 nucleotides agree with TRBD1. Germline trimming cut 4 bases from V and 6 bases from J; bases unmatched to any gene: 13. This CDR3 has 15 residues. CDR1 is SGHRS and CDR2 is YFSETQ in the germline V gene. As DNA, the CDR3 is TGCGCCAGCAGCCCAAAACCGGGACAGCAGGGCGAGCAGTACTTC. It translates to CASSPKPGQQGEQYF.

V usage is TRBV4-3 and J usage is TRBJ1-1; TRBD1 matches at 9 bases. The germline V gene has CDR1 LGHNA and CDR2 YSLEER. This CDR3 comprises 17 residues. Trimming took 3 bases from V and 0 from J; bases not matched to a gene: 8. DNA for the CDR3: TGCGCCAGCAGCCAGAGGACAGGGGTCTACATGAACACTGAAGCTTTCTTT. Its protein is CASSQRTGVYMNTEAFF.

This clonotype has a count of ten or more. The genes are TRBV2 and TRBJ2-1, with D possibly matching TRBD2 (6 bases). CDR1 SNHLY and CDR2 FYNNEI come from the germline V gene. This CDR3 has 17 amino acids. V was clipped by 8 bases and J by 5 bases, with 25 bases between them. The chain's CDR3 is CASDVSISAGLDNEQFF. CDR3 DNA: TGTGCCAGCGACGTGTCCATATCGGCGGGGCTGGACAATGAGCAGTTCTTC.

The V call is TRBV29-1, the J call TRBJ2-5; D not certain. Trimming took off 1 base at V and 5 bases at J, with 11 bases between the two ends. CDR1 is SQVTM and CDR2 is ANQGSEA in the germline V gene. The CDR3 loop spans 13 amino acids. The CDR3 nucleotides read TGCAGCGTTGAAGTGGCAGGACGGGAGACCCAGTACTTC. It encodes CSVEVAGRETQYF.

This chain joins TRBV24-1 and TRBJ2-3; unclear D gene. The V gene lost 9 bases and the J gene lost 6 bases, with 6 bases spanning the gap. This CDR3 spans 10 amino acids. The germline V gene has CDR1 KGHDR and CDR2 SFDVKD. CDR3 sequence reads: CATELDTQYF. The CDR3 DNA reads as TGTGCCACCGAGTTGGATACGCAGTATTTT.

Many counts were recorded for this clonotype. The chain has TRBV7-2 and TRBJ2-1, with 9 bases that match TRBD2. The CDR3 totals 16 residues. V shed 4 bases and J 2 bases; nucleotides not matched to a gene: 6. Germline lookup yields CDR1 SGHTA and CDR2 FQGNSA. The CDR3 bases are TGTGCCAGCAGCTCGTCGACTAGCGGAGCCTACAATGAGCAGTTCTTC. Translation gives CASSSSTSGAYNEQFF.

This clonotype was seen more than once but under ten times. Here the CDR3 DNA reads TGTGCCAGCGCCAAGGGCAGGAGGGGGCCTGAGGGGTCCTACAATGAGCAGTTCTTC. Its protein is CASAKGRRGPEGSYNEQFF. V is TRBV6-2 or TRBV6-3 and J is TRBJ2-1, with D possibly TRBD1 on 7 matching bases. Trimming removed 8 bases at V and 1 base at J, with 27 bases between. Looked up from germline, CDR1 is MNHEY and CDR2 is SVGEGT. The CDR3 totals 19 residues.

The sample holds one count of this clonotype. The junction shows a germline mismatch at one end, possibly a read error. The CDR3 here is CASSAGQGRGMDF. Written as DNA, the CDR3 is TGTGCCAGCAGCGCAGGACAGGGGAGGGGAATGGACTTC. The chain recombines TRBV7-9 with TRBJ2-5; 9 nucleotides line up with TRBD1. CDR3 length equals 13 residues. Germline V gene data show CDR1 as SEHNR and CDR2 as FQNEAQ (reference sequence). Filled out from reference TRBV7-9 and TRBJ2-5, the complete variable domain reads DTGVSQNPRHKITKRGQNVTFRCDPISEHNRLYWYRQTLGQGPEFLTYFQNEAQLEKSRLLSDRFSAERPKGSFSTLEIQRTEQGDSAMYLCASSAGQGRGMDFGPGTRLLVL.

V and J are TRBV6-5 and TRBJ1-1, with D tentatively TRBD1 (5 bases). This CDR3 has 14 residues. Germline V gives CDR1 MNHEY, CDR2 SVGAGI. Trimming took 2 bases from V and 10 from J, leaving 17 bases between them. DNA for the CDR3: TGTGCCAGCAGTTACGCCAGGGACTCCGGTGGAGCTTTCTTT. Residues: CASSYARDSGGAFF.

CDR3: CASSLTSGRMETQYF. Written as DNA, the CDR3 is TGTGCCAGCAGCTTGACTAGCGGGAGAATGGAGACCCAGTACTTC. The genes are TRBV7-2 and TRBJ2-5; TRBD2 agrees at 12 bases. The CDR3 covers 15 residues. CDR1 and CDR2 from the germline V gene are SGHTA and FQGNSA. V lost 3 bases and J lost 5; bases outside the gene matches: 4.